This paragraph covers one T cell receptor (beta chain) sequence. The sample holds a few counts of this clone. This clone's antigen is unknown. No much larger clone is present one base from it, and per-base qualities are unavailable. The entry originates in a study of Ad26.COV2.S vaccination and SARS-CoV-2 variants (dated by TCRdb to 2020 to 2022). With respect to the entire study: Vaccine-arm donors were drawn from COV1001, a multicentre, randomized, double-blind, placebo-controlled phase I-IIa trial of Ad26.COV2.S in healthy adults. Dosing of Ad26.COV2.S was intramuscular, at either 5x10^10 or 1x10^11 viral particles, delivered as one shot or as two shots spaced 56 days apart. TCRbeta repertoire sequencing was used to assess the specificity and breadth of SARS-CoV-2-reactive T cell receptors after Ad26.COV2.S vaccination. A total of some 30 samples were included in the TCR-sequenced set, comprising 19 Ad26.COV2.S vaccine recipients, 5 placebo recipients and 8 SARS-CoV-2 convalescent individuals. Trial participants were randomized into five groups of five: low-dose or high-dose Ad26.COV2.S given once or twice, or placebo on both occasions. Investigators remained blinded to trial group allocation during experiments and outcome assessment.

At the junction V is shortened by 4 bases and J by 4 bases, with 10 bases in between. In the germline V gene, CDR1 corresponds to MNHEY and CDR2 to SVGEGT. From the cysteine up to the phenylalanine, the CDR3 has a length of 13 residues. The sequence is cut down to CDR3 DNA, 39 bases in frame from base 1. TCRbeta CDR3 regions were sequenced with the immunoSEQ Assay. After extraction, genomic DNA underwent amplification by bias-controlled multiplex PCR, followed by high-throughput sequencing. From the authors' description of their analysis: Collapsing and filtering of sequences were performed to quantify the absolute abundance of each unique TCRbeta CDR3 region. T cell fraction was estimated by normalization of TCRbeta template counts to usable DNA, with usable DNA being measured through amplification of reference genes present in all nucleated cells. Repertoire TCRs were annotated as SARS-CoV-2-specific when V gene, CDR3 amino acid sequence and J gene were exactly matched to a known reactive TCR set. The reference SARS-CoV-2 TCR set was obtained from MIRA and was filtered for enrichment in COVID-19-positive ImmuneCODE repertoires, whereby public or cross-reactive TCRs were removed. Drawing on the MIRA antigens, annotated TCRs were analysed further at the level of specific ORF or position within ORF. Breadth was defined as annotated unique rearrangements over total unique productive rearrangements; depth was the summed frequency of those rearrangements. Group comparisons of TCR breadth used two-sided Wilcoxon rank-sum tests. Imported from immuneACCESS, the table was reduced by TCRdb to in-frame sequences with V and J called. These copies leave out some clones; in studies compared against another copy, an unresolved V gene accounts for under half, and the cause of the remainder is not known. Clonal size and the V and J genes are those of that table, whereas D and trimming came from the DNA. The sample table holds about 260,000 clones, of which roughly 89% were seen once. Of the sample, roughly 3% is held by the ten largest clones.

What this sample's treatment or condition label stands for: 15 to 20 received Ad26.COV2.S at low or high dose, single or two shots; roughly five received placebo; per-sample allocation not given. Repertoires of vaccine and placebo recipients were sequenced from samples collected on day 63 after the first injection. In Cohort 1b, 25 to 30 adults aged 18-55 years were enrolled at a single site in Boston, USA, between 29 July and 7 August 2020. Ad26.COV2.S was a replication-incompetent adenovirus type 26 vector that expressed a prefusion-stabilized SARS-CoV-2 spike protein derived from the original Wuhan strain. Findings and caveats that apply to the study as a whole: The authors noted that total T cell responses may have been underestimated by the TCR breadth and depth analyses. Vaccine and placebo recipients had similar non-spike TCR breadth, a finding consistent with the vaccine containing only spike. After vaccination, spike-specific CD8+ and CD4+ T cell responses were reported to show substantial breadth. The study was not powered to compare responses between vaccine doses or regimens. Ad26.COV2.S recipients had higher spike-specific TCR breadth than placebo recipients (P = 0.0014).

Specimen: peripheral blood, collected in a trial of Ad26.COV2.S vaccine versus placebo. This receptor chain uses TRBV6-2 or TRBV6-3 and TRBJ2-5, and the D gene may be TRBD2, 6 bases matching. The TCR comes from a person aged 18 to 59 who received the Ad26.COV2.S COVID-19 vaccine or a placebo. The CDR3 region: CASSSSEVETQYF. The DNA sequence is TGTGCCAGCAGTTCTAGCGAGGTAGAGACCCAGTACTTC.